The clone carrying this TCR beta chain came up many times. This sample is drawn from a study of patients with pleural tuberculosis. In TCRdb, the reads were re-called with MiXCR into one record per CDR3 protein. This table has about 30,000 distinct CDR3 sequences, about 18% appearing once. Germline-derived CDR1 and CDR2 are KGHDR and SFDVKD. Trimming at V came to 4 bases and at J to 2 bases, leaving 8 bases not matched to a gene. This CDR3 region has 16 residues. V is TRBV24-1 and J is TRBJ2-5; 8 nucleotides match TRBD1. This TCR derives from a human donor with pleural tuberculosis. The sample comprised peripheral blood. The CDR3 bases are TGTGCCACCAGTGAGCCTGCCGGGACAGGACAAGAGACCCAGTACTTC. It is translated as CATSEPAGTGQETQYF.